One and the same sample provided the 19 T cell receptor beta chains below, sequenced in a study of CD8 T cells in Susac syndrome. When the RNA was reverse transcribed, random hexamers were used with an input of 0.5 to 1 ug. Each CDR3 protein is one row after TCRdb ran MiXCR on the immunoSEQ multiplex PCR reads. The sample includes about 100,000 distinct CDR3 sequences, about 93% of them seen just once. Sequences were obtained from CD8+ T cells from PBMCs. These receptors all come from a human donor in good health.

The J gene is TRBJ1-4, the V gene TRBV10-3; possibly TRBD1 for D (5 bases). The CDR3 has 17 amino acids. Trimming cost V 0 bases and J 0 bases, with 11 bases left between them. CDR1 ENHRY and CDR2 SYGVKD come from the germline V gene. CDR3 coding DNA: TGTGCCATCAGTGAGTCGGGGGGAGTTGCAACTAATGAAAAACTGTTTTTT. It is translated as CAISESGGVATNEKLFF.

The gene calls are TRBV12-3 or TRBV12-4 and TRBJ2-3; D not resolved. This CDR3 region has 12 residues. V lost 3 bases to trimming and J lost 4 bases, with 5 bases between them. Here the CDR3 reads CASSFPSDTQYF. CDR3 coding DNA: TGTGCCAGCAGTTTCCCCTCAGATACGCAGTATTTT.

The chain uses TRBV6-7 and TRBJ1-6, with TRBD1 matching over 7 bases. TRBV6-7 is an ORF for which the function is uncertain. This CDR3 spans 14 amino acids. V lost 4 bases and J lost 4; bases outside the gene matches: 1. In DNA form, the CDR3 reads TGTGCCAGCAGTTGCAGGGGGTATAATTCACCCCTCCACTTT. Translated, it gives CASSCRGYNSPLHF.

The chain couples TRBV13 to TRBJ1-1, with TRBD1 identical over 7 bases. Losses at the gene ends were 5 bases for V and 4 bases for J; bases not matched to a gene: 4. The CDR3 loop spans 13 amino acids. Germline-derived CDR1 and CDR2 are PRHDT and FYEKMQ (reference sequence). This CDR3 reads CASSPQGRTEAFF. CDR3 bases: TGTGCCAGCAGCCCACAGGGGCGCACTGAAGCTTTCTTT.

This CDR3 is CASSEDRAEAFF. The CDR3 DNA follows: TGTGCCAGCAGTGAGGACAGGGCTGAAGCTTTCTTT. J is TRBJ1-1 and V is TRBV2; 8 positions match TRBD1. The V gene's germline CDR1 is SNHLY and CDR2 FYNNEI. The CDR3 length is 12 residues. The ends lost 3 bases at V and 6 bases at J; junction bases unmatched: 0.

This clonotype was seen a single time. The chain uses TRBV6-1 and TRBJ1-5; no clear D. The germline gives CDR1 MNHNS, CDR2 SASEGT. The V end lost 6 bases, the J end lost 1 base, and 16 bases lay between the germline ends. This CDR3 has 16 amino acids. The CDR3 here is CASRPFREQSNQPQHF. CDR3 bases: TGTGCCAGCAGACCCTTTAGAGAGCAGAGCAATCAGCCCCAGCATTTT.

The V and J genes are TRBV4-1 and TRBJ1-2; maybe TRBD1 (5 bases). The germline V gene has CDR1 MGHRA and CDR2 YSYEKL. This CDR3 spans 12 amino acids. V lost 1 base and J lost 11, with 11 bases in between. The CDR3 is CASSQGQRYYTF. The CDR3 nucleotides are TGCGCCAGCAGCCAAGGACAGAGGTATTACACCTTC.

This clonotype was found once. The V call is TRBV9, the J call TRBJ2-6, with 7 bases that match TRBD1. Germline CDR1 is SGDLS and CDR2 is YYNGEE. CDR3 size: 19 residues. V shed 0 bases, J shed 3 bases, and the junction held 12 bases outside the gene matches. The CDR3 sequence: CASSVAVWDSLIGANVLTF. As DNA, the CDR3 is TGTGCCAGCAGCGTAGCTGTGTGGGACAGTCTTATTGGGGCCAACGTCCTGACTTTC.

This clonotype was found once. The chain employs TRBV27 and TRBJ2-7; D is unclear. This CDR3 spans 14 amino acids. CDR1 and CDR2 from the germline V gene are MNHEY and SMNVEV (reference sequence). The V and J ends lost 2 bases and 6 bases respectively, with 14 bases between them. The CDR3 DNA sequence: TGTGCCAGCAGTTTACTACCTTTGGGCGGCGAGCAGTACTTC. Translating it yields CASSLLPLGGEQYF.

The chain uses TRBV6-2 or TRBV6-3 and TRBJ2-1, with D maybe TRBD1 (6 bases). Germline values: CDR1 MNHEY, CDR2 SVGEGT. Trimming left V 5 bases short and J 9 bases short, with 11 bases between. The CDR3 loop spans 12 amino acids. The CDR3 protein is CASSTDSGEQFF. The CDR3 DNA is TGTGCCAGCAGTACGGACAGCGGTGAGCAGTTCTTC.

V is TRBV27 and J is TRBJ2-7, with unresolved D. V gave up 6 bases and J gave up 0 bases, with 9 bases separating them. This CDR3 is 13 amino acids long. Germline-derived CDR1 and CDR2 are MNHEY and SMNVEV (reference sequence). CDR3 sequence (DNA): TGTGCCAGCAGATACGACCGCTCCTACGAGCAGTACTTC. This encodes CASRYDRSYEQYF.

The CDR3 sequence is CTSSLSGPQREQYF. The CDR3 region has the DNA TGTACCAGCAGCCTTTCGGGCCCCCAGCGCGAGCAGTACTTC. The rearrangement joins TRBV7-2 to TRBJ2-7; the D is unclear. The CDR3 is made up of 14 amino acids. Trimming left V 5 bases short and J 6 bases short, with 17 bases between. CDR1 is SGHTA, CDR2 FQGNSA, per germline.

The chain uses TRBV20-1 and TRBJ1-6; D is unresolved. The CDR3 consists of 12 residues. Trimming pared 5 bases from V and 14 bases from J, leaving 16 bases between. Germline CDR1 and CDR2: DFQATT and SNEGSKA (reference sequence). The CDR3 region is CSAPGTGQTLHF. The CDR3 DNA reads as TGCAGTGCTCCTGGAACGGGCCAGACCCTCCACTTT.

The J gene is TRBJ2-7, the V gene TRBV11-2; 7 bases match TRBD2. With V trimmed by 6 bases and J by 0 bases, 8 bases remained unmatched. The germline gives CDR1 SGHAT, CDR2 FQNNGV. The length of the CDR3 is 15 residues. Here the CDR3 DNA reads TGTGCCAGCAGTCCCTTTGGGGGGGACTCCTACGAGCAGTACTTC. It translates to CASSPFGGDSYEQYF.

The chain joins TRBV6-1 to TRBJ1-5; a weak D match, TRBD1 (5 bases). Germline V gives CDR1 MNHNS, CDR2 SASEGT. V was shortened by 7 bases and J by 0 bases, with 13 bases between the two germline ends. There are 15 residues in the CDR3. In nucleotides, the CDR3 is TGTGCCAGCACCTTTGGGGGGTATAGCAATCAGCCCCAGCATTTT. Its protein is CASTFGGYSNQPQHF.

The chain links TRBV12-3 or TRBV12-4 to TRBJ1-2; possible D gene TRBD1, 6 bases. V was cut by 4 bases and J by 1 base, with 10 bases left in between. The CDR3 runs 14 residues. The chain's CDR3 is CASSSGTLNYGYTF. The CDR3 DNA follows: TGTGCCAGCAGTTCCGGGACACTTAACTATGGCTACACCTTC.

This chain connects TRBV12-3 or TRBV12-4 to TRBJ1-6, with TRBD1 matching over 7 bases. This CDR3 has 14 amino acids. V was clipped by 6 bases and J by 4 bases; unmatched bases: 3. The CDR3 sequence is CASSLQGYNSPLHF. The CDR3 nucleotides are TGTGCCAGCAGCTTACAGGGGTATAATTCACCCCTCCACTTT.

The V call is TRBV9, the J call TRBJ2-3; TRBD2 matches at 10 bases. The trim removed 4 bases at V and 2 bases at J, leaving 4 bases unmatched. This CDR3 contains 15 residues. Per the germline V gene, CDR1 is SGDLS and CDR2 is YYNGEE. CDR3 sequence: CASSPGTSDTDTQYF. DNA of the CDR3: TGTGCCAGCAGCCCCGGGACTAGCGACACAGATACGCAGTATTTT.

This clonotype has a single count. DNA for the CDR3: TGCGCCAGCAGCCAAGCCGGGAAGGGGGTAATGAACACTGAAGCTTTCTTT. Translating gives CASSQAGKGVMNTEAFF. The V gene is TRBV4-1, the J gene TRBJ1-1; possibly TRBD1 for D (6 bases). The germline gives CDR1 MGHRA, CDR2 YSYEKL. The length of the CDR3 is 17 residues. With 1 base removed from V and 0 bases from J, the gap between germline ends came to 15 bases.